This paragraph covers one T cell receptor (beta chain) sequence. CDR3 and TCR beta VDJ profiling relied on a genomic DNA template. TCRdb re-called the reads through MiXCR, storing one row per CDR3 protein. The sample has hundreds of thousands of distinct CDR3 sequences, roughly 34% seen once. The CDR3 totals 14 residues. Germline V gene lookup returns CDR1 LGHDT and CDR2 YNNKEL (reference sequence). Trimming left V 1 base short and J 4 bases short, with 10 bases between. Sequencing was done on patients that had shown CD8+CD57+ cell expansion by flow cytometry. Receipt of therapy had not occurred in any patient by the time of blood sampling. This specimen belongs to a study of CD8+CD57+ T cells in acquired aplastic anemia. Background on the study: An average of roughly 3 ug of DNA was obtained from sorted CD4+ and CD8+ cells.

The sequence derives from a human donor with aplastic anemia. Sequencing used sorted CD4+, CD8+, or CD8+CD57+ T cells (not recorded which) from PBMCs. V usage is TRBV3-1 and J usage is TRBJ1-2; D call uncertain. The CDR3 is CASSQVQAGYGYTF. In nucleotides, the CDR3 is TGTGCCAGCAGCCAAGTCCAGGCAGGCTATGGCTACACCTTC.